The clone carrying this TCR beta chain was seen only a few times. What it binds is unknown. These data originate in a study of blood T cells in healthy people across ages. About the research overall: About one barcoded TCR beta cDNA was captured per two T cells. General study findings and limits: Across the age range, TCR beta diversity per million T cells fell in a roughly linear way.

Sample-barcoded 5' priming and a J-beta primer mix drove a second PCR of about 6 to 12 cycles. Every cDNA molecule bore a tag from a template-switch adaptor containing 12 random nucleotides. TCRdb re-called the 5' RACE reads with MiXCR, one entry per CDR3 protein. The sample holds under 1,000,000 distinct CDR3 sequences, under 40% seen once. J was trimmed by 0 bases and V by 0 bases; bases with no gene match: 5. The CDR3 runs to 16 residues. Germline CDR1 DFQATT, CDR2 SNEGSKA (reference sequence). The study drew donors from healthy Caucasian individuals in Russia aged about 6 to 90. Sequenced sample: blood. The TCR originated in a man aged 18 to 30 in good health. The chain uses TRBV20-1 and TRBJ2-5; TRBD2 aligns across 9 bases. The CDR3 loop is CSARDRVAGDQETQYF. The CDR3 DNA sequence: TGCAGTGCTAGAGATAGGGTAGCGGGGGACCAAGAGACCCAGTACTTC.